The clone carrying this T cell receptor beta chain was detected a few times. The data belong to a study of patients and donors after allogeneic stem cell transplantation. Germline V lookup: CDR1 SEHNR, CDR2 FQNEAQ (reference sequence). The V and J ends lost 4 bases and 1 base respectively, with 16 bases between them. CDR3 length: 16 amino acids. Via MiXCR, TCRdb re-called the RT-PCR reads, giving one row per CDR3 protein. Of 900,000 to 1,000,000 distinct CDR3 sequences in the sample, about a sixth were seen once. The genes are TRBV7-9 and TRBJ1-1; D possibly corresponds to TRBD1 (6 bases). The receptor was derived from a human donor who was either an allogeneic HSCT recipient or a stem cell or donor lymphocyte infusion donor (not recorded which). It is not recorded whose cells these are; they may come from a transplant donor. Sequencing input: blood, either unsorted or a sorted T cell fraction (not recorded which). The CDR3 is CASSYSGGRKNTEAFF. The DNA of the CDR3 is TGTGCCAGCAGCTATAGCGGGGGGCGAAAGAACACTGAAGCTTTCTTT.